A single TCR beta chain is shown here with its context. Its antigen is not identified. Libraries were UMI-labeled 5' RACE TRB cDNA. TCRdb reanalyzed the 5' RACE reads, giving one entry per CDR3 protein sequence and no DNA. Here the sample table reports 120,000 to 150,000 distinct CDR3 sequences. The record originates from a study of CXCR3-negative and CXCR3-positive naive CD8 T cells. Triplicate sorts of 300,000 cells per CD8+ subset. Definition of naive CD8+ T cells rested on a CD45RO-CCR7+CD27+CD95- profile. This CDR3 is 15 amino acids long. Germline loops: CDR1 LNHNV, CDR2 YYDKDF (reference sequence). Overall study findings and caveats: Comparison of naive subsets found surface CD5 to be comparable, and TCR strength was inferred on the basis of TRB CDR3 properties. Comparison of naive cells showed more hydrophobic TRB CDR3s in CXCR3-positive than in CXCR3-negative naive cells. TRBV-TRBJ usage matched between naive CXCR3-negative and CXCR3-positive cells but not between memory cells.

The receptor comes from a human donor in good health. Some clones in this sample may be carry-over from other donors' samples. The chain uses TRBV15 and TRBJ2-4; as DNA is missing, the TRBD1 call by TCRdb cannot be tested. The sample consisted of naive CXCR3+ CD8+ T cells from blood. As for subset: CD45RO-CCR7+CD27+CD95- naive CD8+ T cells expressing CXCR3 (TNR3+). CDR3 sequence: CATSDRREAKNIQYF.